This T cell receptor (beta chain) is drawn from a study of metastatic and nonmetastatic thyroid tumors (dated by TCRdb to 2018 to 2020). Regarding the research as a whole: The researchers compared repertoires between peripheral blood samples and tumor or nodule tissue samples from patients with malignant or benign thyroid disease.

No patient had received any treatment before thyroid surgery. The study retrospectively analysed patient clinical samples collected from about 2012 to 2019 using T-cell receptor beta sequencing. This clone was seen at least ten times. The specificity of this receptor is unknown. Base qualities are not recorded, but no much larger clone differs from it by a single base. General study outcomes and caveats: TCR beta diversity was reported as significantly higher in malignant tumors than in benign nodules, in both blood and tumor samples.

Preparation of the library involved PCR. Instrument on record: Illumina HiSeq 4000. High-throughput sequencing was used to profile the TCR beta-chain CDR3 region of each patient. The published analysis was carried out like this. Drawing on CDR3 differences between clinicopathological groups, the researchers built a classifier meant to tell apart patients with distant-metastatic papillary thyroid cancer. To measure repertoire diversity the researchers used the Shannon index, while the Morisita-Horn index served to gauge how similar the tumor and blood repertoires were. TCRdb trimmed public reads at Q25 via fastp, called clones via MiXCR and kept in-frame beta chains. The authors' filters were not applied to this entry. This sample holds 25,000 or so clones; over 12% were observed only once. 15% to 19% of the sample is held by the ten biggest clonotypes. Sequences LGHDT (CDR1) and YNNKEL (CDR2) are obtained from the germline V gene (reference sequence). Including cysteine and phenylalanine, the CDR3 has 14 amino acids. The kept DNA is CDR3 alone, 42 bases in frame from the first base. The junction shows trimming of 3 bases on V and 4 bases on J, and the gene matches do not reach 2 bases of it.

Recombination connected TRBV3-1 to TRBJ2-1, and TRBD2 matches 8 of the central bases. Sequences were obtained from blood. The sequence came from a male donor with papillary thyroid cancer or a benign thyroid nodule (not recorded which). Some clones in this sample may be carry-over from other donors' samples. The DNA reads TGTGCCAGCAGCCACCAGCGGGAGTACAATGAGCAGTTCTTC. Its coded protein is CASSHQREYNEQFF.